This T cell receptor beta chain was profiled in a study of blood T cell repertoires in COVID-19. Whole-study context: Spain, Italy and the United States supplied samples that represented acute and convalescent COVID-19.

Study processing details: Researchers report that nucleated cell counts were estimated from reference gene primer amplification. The method was immunoSEQ multiplex PCR; TCRdb's version includes in-frame clones alone and lacks a portion of them. Clonal size and the V and J genes are those of that table, whereas D and trimming came from the DNA. Of around 60,000 clones in the sample, approximately 88% were seen once. The sequence was obtained from a human donor in a cohort sampled during active COVID-19. Sequencing was carried out using peripheral blood.

The CDR3 coding sequence is TGTGCCAGCAGCCCCAGGTGGGGCCTAGCGGGAGAGGGCGTCCGCACAGATACGCAGTATTTT. Its translation: CASSPRWGLAGEGVRTDTQYF. The V gene is TRBV6-2 or TRBV6-3, the J gene TRBJ2-3; 10 nucleotides line up with TRBD2. After removal of 6 bases from V and 1 base from J, the junction contained 22 bases not matched to a gene. The germline V gene encodes CDR1 MNHEY and CDR2 SVGEGT. The length of the CDR3 is 21 residues.